This T cell receptor (beta chain) was identified during a study of human versus mouse CDR3 diversity and MHC coevolution. Only in-frame clones appear in the TCRdb table, and some are missing; sequencing was by immunoSEQ multiplex PCR. Of tens of thousands of clones listed, around 95% are singletons. The V end was cut by 4 bases, the J end by 8 bases, with 15 bases between. This CDR3 spans 15 amino acids. From germline, CDR1 is MNHEY and CDR2 SMNVEV (reference sequence). Cells were CD45RO-negative CD62L-positive naive CD4 T cells sorted from PBMCs. This receptor was obtained from a person between 25 and 75 years old in good health. V is TRBV27 and J is TRBJ1-6; possibly TRBD1 for D (6 bases). Material for sequencing was naive CD4+ T cells from blood. Subset indicated: CD45RO-negative CD62L-positive naive CD4 T cells. The CDR3 coding sequence is TGTGCCAGCAGTTCCCCACAGGGTCAAGATTCACCCCTCCACTTT. Protein product: CASSSPQGQDSPLHF.